These 2 T cell receptor beta chains originate from one sample sequenced in a study of vaccination and CD4 T cells after COVID-19. These receptors' antigens are unknown. Cultured CD4+ T-cell DNA underwent Oncomine TCR Beta short-read sequencing. Each CDR3 protein is one row after TCRdb ran MiXCR on the PCR reads. Seen here are about 11,000 distinct CDR3 sequences, approximately 41% observed once, and the top ten hold about a fifth. The sample's treatment: roughly 11-day PBMC culture with coronavirus spike peptide pools or control peptides (ViraFEST assay). Sequences were obtained from CD4+ T cells from blood, cultured in vitro. The receptor source for this set is a human donor who had recovered from COVID-19.

This clonotype has a handful of counts. The rearrangement joins TRBV7-2 to TRBJ1-2; D is unresolved. Germline V lookup: CDR1 SGHTA, CDR2 FQGNSA. There are 13 residues in the CDR3. Trimming left V 7 bases short and J 4 bases short, with 13 bases between. Here the CDR3 DNA reads TGTGCCAGCACCACGGAACGGAGCTATGGCTACACCTTC. This translates into CASTTERSYGYTF.

The chain has TRBV20-1 and TRBJ1-6; D gene ambiguous. The V gene's germline CDR1 is DFQATT and CDR2 SNEGSKA (reference sequence). The CDR3 spans 14 residues. V was trimmed by 1 base and J by 5 bases, leaving 9 bases between them. The CDR3 protein is CSARAEPHNSPLHF. The DNA of the CDR3 is TGCAGTGCTAGAGCGGAGCCCCATAATTCACCCCTCCACTTT.